Listed below are T cell receptor beta chains from one sample, sequenced in a study of T cell changes during pregnancy in multiple sclerosis. Clones were sequenced by immunoSEQ multiplex PCR, and TCRdb holds only the in-frame ones, with some missing. The profile covers around 70,000 clones, with around 90% appearing a single time and about 0.3% taken by the ten largest. Specimen: CD4+ T cells from peripheral blood mononuclear cells, collected after pregnancy. These receptors were taken from a female donor with multiple sclerosis, enrolled in a pregnancy study. CDR3s include the opening cysteine and the closing phenylalanine or tryptophan. A D gene is named only where the DNA matches it firmly. Clone size is stated in some rows and not others, as once, few, many or a class when expanded.

>.|TRBJ2-6|TRBD1|TRBV30
CAWSAYRGTSGANVLTF
TGTGCCTGGAGTGCCTACAGGGGGACATCTGGGGCCAACGTCCTGACTTTC
>.|TRBJ1-1|.|TRBV30
CAWSVTRADTEAFF
TGTGCCTGGAGTGTTACCCGAGCGGACACTGAAGCTTTCTTT
>.|TRBJ1-4|.|TRBV6-1
CASMGGLAANEKLFF
TGTGCCAGCATGGGAGGACTTGCAGCTAATGAAAAACTGTTTTTT
>.|TRBJ2-7|TRBD1|TRBV19
CASSVQGAGEQYF
TGTGCCAGTAGTGTGCAGGGGGCGGGCGAGCAGTACTTC
>.|TRBJ1-1|TRBD1|TRBV19
CASSWRDRGTEAFF
TGTGCCAGTAGTTGGCGGGACAGGGGCACTGAAGCTTTCTTT
>.|TRBJ1-1|TRBD1|TRBV6-1
CASSARGVTEAFF
TGTGCCAGCAGTGCCAGGGGGGTCACTGAAGCTTTCTTT
>.|TRBJ1-3|.|TRBV7-2
CASSFSGVHSGNTIYF
TGTGCCAGCAGCTTCTCCGGGGTTCACTCTGGAAACACCATATATTTT
>.|TRBJ2-5|TRBD2|TRBV28
CASSSPTSGYQETQYF
TGTGCCAGCAGTTCCCCCACTAGCGGGTACCAAGAGACCCAGTACTTC
>.|TRBJ2-1|TRBD1|TRBV5-4
CASRSGTGDEQFF
TGTGCCAGCAGATCCGGGACAGGGGATGAGCAGTTCTTC
>.|TRBJ1-5|.|TRBV28
CATLIAGQPYSNQPQHF
TGTGCCACCCTCATCGCCGGACAACCTTATAGCAATCAGCCCCAGCATTTT
>.|TRBJ2-1|TRBD2|TRBV10-1
CASSVSVLAGRDEQFF
TGCGCCAGCAGTGTTTCTGTACTAGCGGGACGCGATGAGCAGTTCTTC
>once|TRBJ1-2|TRBD1|TRBV25-1
CASSESGRQGARFGYTF
TGTGCCAGCAGTGAATCTGGAAGACAGGGGGCTAGATTTGGCTACACCTTC
>.|TRBJ2-7|TRBD2|TRBV13
CASSDMSRTRAYEQYF
TGTGCCAGCAGCGACATGTCTAGGACTAGGGCCTACGAGCAGTACTTC
>.|TRBJ1-6|TRBD1|TRBV5-4
CASSFVGGAPGTGVSPLHF
TGTGCCAGCAGCTTTGTAGGTGGCGCGCCTGGGACAGGGGTTTCACCCCTCCACTTT
>.|TRBJ2-1|TRBD2|TRBV7-9
CASSRLAGYNEQFF
TGTGCCAGCAGCCGACTAGCGGGTTACAATGAGCAGTTCTTC
>once|TRBJ2-1|TRBD1|TRBV30
CAWSRDRAQFF
TGTGCCTGGAGTCGTGACAGGGCGCAGTTCTTC
>.|TRBJ1-2|.|TRBV2
CASSGRSYGYTF
TGTGCCAGCAGTGGGAGGAGCTATGGCTACACCTTC
>.|TRBJ1-2|.|TRBV7-9
CASSPGHGYTF
TGTGCCAGCAGCCCTGGGCATGGCTACACCTTC
>.|TRBJ1-2|.|TRBV2
CASSDYSLNYGYTF
TGTGCCAGCAGTGACTACAGCCTTAACTATGGCTACACCTTC
>.|TRBJ2-7|.|TRBV7-2
CASSAEGHREQYF
TGTGCCAGCAGCGCGGAGGGTCACAGGGAGCAGTACTTC
>few|TRBJ1-2|.|TRBV4-1
CASSLRTNYGYTF
TGCGCCAGCAGCCTGAGGACTAACTATGGCTACACCTTC
>.|TRBJ1-1|TRBD1|TRBV6-5
CASRYRGRAAEAFF
TGTGCCAGCAGGTACAGGGGGCGAGCGGCTGAAGCTTTCTTT
>.|TRBJ1-4|.|TRBV4-1
CASSQDLLGATNEKLFF
TGCGCCAGCAGCCAAGACCTCTTGGGAGCAACTAATGAAAAACTGTTTTTT
>.|TRBJ2-7|TRBD1|TRBV7-9
CASSLATGPRGLEQYF
TGTGCCAGCAGCTTAGCGACGGGCCCGAGGGGGCTCGAGCAGTACTTC
>once|TRBJ1-1|TRBD1|TRBV30
CAGTTGPTEAFF
TGTGCCGGGACGACAGGGCCCACTGAAGCTTTCTTT
>.|TRBJ1-5|.|TRBV7-2
CASSVTEYQPQHF
TGTGCCAGCAGCGTCACAGAATATCAGCCCCAGCATTTT
>once|TRBJ2-5|.|TRBV5-1
CASRRGLDRTQETQYF
TGCGCCAGCAGAAGGGGACTGGACAGGACCCAAGAGACCCAGTACTTC
>.|TRBJ2-1|TRBD2|TRBV27
CASSLSAGVNNEQFF
TGTGCCAGCAGTTTATCAGCGGGAGTAAACAATGAGCAGTTCTTC
>.|TRBJ2-3|TRBD2|TRBV4-2
CASSQGGGAGEPDTQYF
TGTGCCAGCAGCCAAGGTGGGGGAGCGGGGGAGCCAGATACGCAGTATTTT
>.|TRBJ1-4|TRBD1|TRBV7-2
CASSYGTGGTGNEKLFF
TGTGCCAGCAGCTATGGGACAGGGGGCACCGGTAATGAAAAACTGTTTTTT
>.|TRBJ1-2|TRBD1|TRBV19
CASSPRTGGRNGYTF
TGTGCCAGTAGTCCCCGGACAGGGGGAAGAAATGGCTACACCTTC
>.|TRBJ2-1|.|TRBV11-2
CASSHNNEQFF
TGTGCCAGCAGTCACAACAATGAGCAGTTCTTC
>few|TRBJ2-1|TRBD1|TRBV5-1
CASSLGTGVSNEQFF
TGCGCCAGCAGCTTGGGGACAGGGGTATCGAATGAGCAGTTCTTC
>.|TRBJ2-2|TRBD2|TRBV30
CAWSVISGGPGELFF
TGTGCCTGGAGTGTCATTAGCGGGGGCCCCGGGGAGCTGTTTTTT
>.|TRBJ2-6|.|TRBV4-1
CASSQRQAPGANVLTF
TGCGCCAGCAGCCAAAGACAGGCCCCTGGGGCCAACGTCCTGACTTTC